Listed here are 32 T cell receptor beta chains from one sample, sequenced in a study of T cells in Graves' hyperthyroidism and ophthalmopathy. It was RNA transcripts that yielded the amplified TCR beta CDR3 regions. The TCR CDR3 was amplified in a first-round RT-PCR using the HTBI primer set. TCRdb itself ran the multiplex PCR reads through MiXCR, one entry per CDR3 protein. The sample gives a few hundred thousand distinct CDR3 sequences, about 15% of which show up once; roughly 49% is in the top ten. The source material was blood. These receptors all come from a woman between 50 and 59 years old with Graves' hyperthyroidism.

This clonotype came up many times. The rearrangement links TRBV2 to TRBJ1-2, with TRBD1 identical over 9 bases. CDR1 and CDR2 from the germline V gene are SNHLY and FYNNEI. Trimming took 6 bases from V and 6 from J; bases not matched to a gene: 11. The length of the CDR3 is 15 residues. The CDR3 region is CASSALDRGKHGYTF. The CDR3 DNA sequence: TGTGCCAGCAGCGCGCTGGACAGGGGTAAGCATGGCTACACCTTC. Variable domain in full (rest from reference TRBV2 and TRBJ1-2): EPEVTQTPSHQVTQMGQEVILRCVPISNHLYFYWYRQILGQKVEFLVSFYNNEISEKSEIFDDQFSVERPDGSNFTLKIRSTKLEDSAMYFCASSALDRGKHGYTFGSGTRLTVV.

This clonotype has just a few counts. V usage is TRBV7-3 and J usage is TRBJ1-3, with D possibly being TRBD1 (5 bases). The CDR3 sequence is 15 residues long. CDR1 and CDR2 (germline): SGHTA, FQGTGA. V gave up 4 bases and J gave up 0 bases, with 10 bases separating them. The CDR3 region has the DNA TGTGCCAGCAGCTCTCAGGGAGTCTCTGGAAACACCATATATTTT. Translated: CASSSQGVSGNTIYF. The full variable domain, completed using reference TRBV7-3 and TRBJ1-3, is GAGVSQTPSNKVTEKGKYVELRCDPISGHTALYWYRQSLGQGPEFLIYFQGTGAADDSGLPNDRFFAVRPEGSVSTLKIQRTERGDSAVYLCASSSQGVSGNTIYFGEGSWLTVV.

This clonotype was detected many times. The chain is built from TRBV28 and TRBJ2-4, with 7 bases identical to TRBD1. Germline V gene lookup returns CDR1 MDHEN and CDR2 SYDVKM. The CDR3 has 17 residues. Trimming at V came to 6 bases and at J to 0 bases, leaving 11 bases not matched to a gene. The CDR3 DNA sequence: TGTGCCAGCAGGCAAAGACCCGGGACAGTAGCCAAAAACATTCAGTACTTC. Encoded protein: CASRQRPGTVAKNIQYF.

At least ten counts were recorded for this clonotype. The V call is TRBV5-1, the J call TRBJ1-4; 8 bases align to TRBD1. J lost 5 bases, V lost 0 bases, and 3 bases had no gene match. Germline V lookup: CDR1 SGHRS, CDR2 YFSETQ. The CDR3 has 15 amino acids. CDR3 sequence reads: CASSLGDRTNEKLFF. CDR3 nucleotides: TGCGCCAGCAGCTTGGGGGACAGGACAAATGAAAAACTGTTTTTT.

The table lists this clonotype with many counts. The chain uses TRBV10-1 and TRBJ2-7; TRBD2 is a possible D gene (5 bases). The CDR3 spans 14 residues. Germline lookup yields CDR1 WNHNN and CDR2 SYGVQD (reference sequence). V was trimmed by 2 bases and J by 3 bases, leaving 11 bases between them. CDR3 nucleotide sequence: TGCGCCAGCAGTGAGACGGCGGGTGGCTACGAGCAGTACTTC. It yields the protein CASSETAGGYEQYF.

J is TRBJ1-1 and V is TRBV29-1; tentative D call: TRBD1 (5 bases). The CDR3 is 12 amino acids. Per germline, CDR1 SQVTM and CDR2 ANQGSEA. The V gene lost 4 bases and the J gene lost 5 bases, with 11 bases spanning the gap. CDR3 region: CSVVSGGTEAFF. CDR3 nucleotide sequence: TGCAGCGTTGTTTCGGGGGGAACTGAAGCTTTCTTT. The variable domain in full, completed from reference TRBV29-1 and TRBJ1-1, reads SAVISQKPSRDICQRGTSLTIQCQVDSQVTMMFWYRQQPGQSLTLIATANQGSEATYESGFVIDKFPISRPNLTFSTLTVSNMSPEDSSIYLCSVVSGGTEAFFGQGTRLTVV.

The gene calls are TRBV5-4 and TRBJ2-1; TRBD2 matches 13 bases. V dropped 4 bases and J dropped 12; count of bases not matched to a gene: 10. CDR3 length: 15 residues. Germline CDR1 SGHNT, CDR2 YYREEE (reference sequence). CDR3 in amino acids: CASSPDGTSGERQFF. CDR3 DNA sequence: TGTGCCAGCAGCCCGGACGGGACTAGCGGGGAGCGGCAGTTCTTC.

This CDR3 is CSARVGRALGDTQYF. In nucleotides, the CDR3 is TGCAGTGCTAGGGTCGGGAGGGCCTTGGGAGATACGCAGTATTTT. The chain joins TRBV20-1 to TRBJ2-3; the match to TRBD2 covers 8 bases. Trimming cost V 3 bases and J 5 bases; bases outside gene matches: 10. The CDR3 runs to 15 residues. Looked up from germline, CDR1 is DFQATT and CDR2 is SNEGSKA (reference sequence).

This clonotype was recorded a few times. The chain recombines TRBV24-1 with TRBJ2-7; no clear D. Trimming left V 5 bases short and J 6 bases short, with 4 bases between. The germline CDR1 and CDR2 sequences are KGHDR and SFDVKD. This CDR3 is 10 amino acids long. The CDR3 nucleotides read TGTGCCACCAGTGTATGCGAGCAGTACTTC. Its protein product is CATSVCEQYF.

This clonotype appeared many times. The chain carries TRBV20-1 and TRBJ2-7; 7 nucleotides align to TRBD2. J was trimmed by 6 bases and V by 6 bases; bases with no gene match: 5. Germline CDR1 is DFQATT and CDR2 is SNEGSKA (reference sequence). The CDR3 runs to 11 residues. The chain's CDR3 is CSASTSTEQYF. CDR3 DNA: TGCAGTGCGTCGACTAGCACCGAGCAGTACTTC.

This chain links TRBV5-6 with TRBJ1-6; tentative D call: TRBD1 (5 bases). CDR1 and CDR2 (germline): SGHDT, YYEEEE. This CDR3 has 17 residues. V was shortened by 2 bases and J by 3 bases, with 15 bases between the two germline ends. CDR3 protein: CASSFYPDTSYNSPLHF. CDR3 coding DNA: TGTGCCAGCAGCTTTTACCCGGACACCAGCTATAATTCACCCCTCCACTTT.

This clonotype showed up just a few times. This rearrangement joins TRBV4-1 to TRBJ2-1, with 9 positions matching TRBD2. CDR1 is MGHRA and CDR2 is YSYEKL in the germline V gene. There are 17 residues in the CDR3. The J segment lost 6 bases and the V segment lost 3 bases, leaving 12 bases of the junction unmatched. CDR3 DNA sequence: TGCGCCAGCAGCCAGCCGGATGGGGGACTAGCCCGCAATGAGCAGTTCTTC. As protein: CASSQPDGGLARNEQFF.

V gene TRBV5-1 combines with J gene TRBJ2-7; 10 bases are shared with TRBD1. CDR1 is SGHRS, CDR2 YFSETQ, per germline. The length of the CDR3 is 13 residues. Trimming cost V 4 bases and J 5 bases; bases outside gene matches: 3. The CDR3: CASSGTGAHEQYF. The CDR3 DNA reads TGCGCCAGCAGCGGGACAGGGGCCCACGAGCAGTACTTC. Using reference TRBV5-1 and TRBJ2-7 for the parts outside the CDR3, the full variable domain is KAGVTQTPRYLIKTRGQQVTLSCSPISGHRSVSWYQQTPGQGLQFLFEYFSETQRNKGNFPGRFSGRQFSNSRSEMNVSTLELGDSALYLCASSGTGAHEQYFGPGTRLTVT.

This clonotype was detected ten times or more. V usage is TRBV20-1 and J usage is TRBJ2-3; D is possibly TRBD1 (6 bases). Germline values: CDR1 DFQATT, CDR2 SNEGSKA (reference sequence). V dropped 5 bases and J dropped 2 bases, with 14 bases sitting between them. This CDR3 is 14 amino acids long. The CDR3 loop reads CSASQTGHTDTQYF. DNA of the CDR3: TGCAGTGCTTCTCAGACAGGTCACACAGATACGCAGTATTTT.

This clonotype appeared a few times. The CDR3 loop is CASSPRLGQAYTIRSYEQYF. For the CDR3, the DNA is TGTGCCAGCAGCCCTCGGCTTGGGCAGGCCTACACGATTCGATCCTACGAGCAGTACTTC. This chain connects TRBV7-8 to TRBJ2-7; D unclear. This CDR3 has 20 residues. The V gene lost 5 bases and the J gene lost 1 base, with 30 bases spanning the gap. Germline values: CDR1 SGHVS, CDR2 FQNEAQ.

Ten or more counts support this clonotype. The chain is built from TRBV27 and TRBJ1-4; D not resolved. Germline CDR1 MNHEY, CDR2 SMNVEV (reference sequence). This CDR3 has 16 amino acids. The V gene lost 3 bases and the J gene lost 0 bases, with 11 bases spanning the gap. The CDR3 nucleotides are TGTGCCAGCAGTTTCCGAGCACAATCAACTAATGAAAAACTGTTTTTT. Translated, it gives CASSFRAQSTNEKLFF.

The genes are TRBV10-1 and TRBJ2-4; 8 bases line up with TRBD2. Trimming at V came to 5 bases and at J to 6 bases, leaving 3 bases not matched to a gene. CDR3 length: 13 amino acids. Looked up from germline, CDR1 is WNHNN and CDR2 is SYGVQD (reference sequence). The CDR3 is CASSSSGINIQYF. In DNA form, the CDR3 reads TGCGCCAGCAGTAGTAGCGGGATAAACATTCAGTACTTC.

V gene TRBV14 combines with J gene TRBJ1-6; D is unclear. The CDR3 has 17 residues. The germline CDR1 and CDR2 sequences are SGHDN and FVKESK. Between the trimmed V and J ends, which lost 2 bases and 7 bases, there was a span of 18 bases. DNA for the CDR3: TGTGCCAGCAGCCAACTACTACTGACGGATGCCAATTCACCCCTCCACTTT. Translation: CASSQLLLTDANSPLHF.

This clonotype was recorded many times. CDR3 nucleotides: TGTGCCAGCAGCTCTCTAGCGGGAGACATCAACGAGCAGTACTTC. Protein: CASSSLAGDINEQYF. V and J are TRBV5-5 and TRBJ2-7, with 10 nucleotides matching TRBD2. The V segment lost 3 bases and the J segment 5 bases; nucleotides outside the gene matches: 8. The CDR3 is 15 amino acids. The V gene's germline CDR1 is SGHKS and CDR2 YYEKEE (reference sequence).

This clonotype was picked up a small number of times. The J gene is TRBJ2-2, the V gene TRBV27, with a possible D match to TRBD1 (6 bases). V lost 3 bases, J lost 8 bases, and 7 bases lay in between. This CDR3 has 12 residues. Germline V gene lookup returns CDR1 MNHEY and CDR2 SMNVEV (reference sequence). The CDR3 sequence is CASSFRGGELFF. CDR3 coding DNA: TGTGCCAGCAGTTTCAGGGGAGGGGAGCTGTTTTTT.

To note about this clonotype: Likely a read error: the CDR3 ends without its conserved phenylalanine or tryptophan. V is TRBV7-9 and J is TRBJ1-2; no clear D gene. The V and J ends lost 5 bases and 8 bases respectively, with 12 bases between them. Germline V gene lookup returns CDR1 SEHNR and CDR2 FQNEAQ (reference sequence). The CDR3 is made up of 12 amino acids. CDR3 nucleotide sequence: TGTGCCAGCAGCCACGGACTGGGGGGCTACACCCTC. As protein: CASSHGLGGYTL.

This clonotype was detected many times. This chain links TRBV2 with TRBJ2-2; 12 bases are a match to TRBD2. Per germline, CDR1 SNHLY and CDR2 FYNNEI. The CDR3 runs to 17 residues. The V gene end was trimmed by 5 bases and the J gene end by 2 bases; junction bases not matched to a gene: 6. The CDR3 loop reads CASSRTSGDLNTGELFF. The CDR3 DNA follows: TGTGCCAGCAGTAGGACTAGCGGGGACCTCAACACCGGGGAGCTGTTTTTT.

This clonotype was detected ten times or more. The V call is TRBV6-5, the J call TRBJ1-1; D remains ambiguous. The CDR3 is 14 amino acids. The V gene lost 6 bases and the J gene lost 0 bases, with 11 bases spanning the gap. Germline CDR1 and CDR2: MNHEY and SVGAGI. CDR3 sequence: CASSLLDMNTEAFF. CDR3 bases: TGTGCCAGCAGCCTACTCGACATGAACACTGAAGCTTTCTTT.

This clonotype was detected ten times or more. This chain connects TRBV30 to TRBJ2-5; tentative D call: TRBD1 (6 bases). Trimming removed 5 bases from V and 4 bases from J, with 11 bases in between. Germline V gives CDR1 GTSNPN, CDR2 SVGIG (reference sequence). CDR3 length: 12 amino acids. CDR3 loop: CAWGQFGETQYF. CDR3 nucleotide sequence: TGTGCCTGGGGACAGTTTGGAGAGACCCAGTACTTC.

This clonotype has more than one count but fewer than ten. CDR3 in amino acids: CATSDSRELYGYTF. The CDR3, as DNA: TGTGCCACCAGTGATTCCCGGGAGCTCTATGGCTACACCTTC. The chain employs TRBV24-1 and TRBJ1-2; D remains unclear. Germline loops: CDR1 KGHDR, CDR2 SFDVKD. Deletions cut 2 bases from V and 4 bases from J, with 10 bases between. CDR3 length: 14 residues.

This clonotype has ten or more counts. The chain has TRBV20-1 and TRBJ2-7; 9 positions agree with TRBD1. Germline V gives CDR1 DFQATT, CDR2 SNEGSKA (reference sequence). The CDR3 is made up of 15 amino acids. V trimming: 2 bases; J trimming: 6 bases; junction bases outside the gene matches: 11. The CDR3 here is CSARPGTGTTSEQYF. For the CDR3, the DNA is TGCAGTGCTAGACCTGGGACAGGGACAACTAGCGAGCAGTACTTC.

In its sample, this clonotype was seen many times. The J gene is TRBJ2-1, the V gene TRBV12-3 or TRBV12-4; 9 nucleotides line up with TRBD2. Trimming at V came to 5 bases and at J to 6 bases, leaving 17 bases not matched to a gene. The length of the CDR3 is 18 residues. This CDR3 is CASSIPPEAGGPGNEQFF. The CDR3 DNA sequence: TGTGCCAGCAGTATACCTCCCGAGGCGGGAGGGCCCGGCAATGAGCAGTTCTTC.

This rearrangement joins TRBV5-1 to TRBJ1-5, with TRBD1 matching over 7 bases. Per germline, CDR1 SGHRS and CDR2 YFSETQ. The V segment lost 0 bases and the J segment 8 bases; nucleotides outside the gene matches: 11. The CDR3 runs 16 residues. The CDR3 region has the DNA TGCGCCAGCAGCTTGGGAGGGGGCGCGGAGCAGGAGCCCCAGCATTTT. Translating gives CASSLGGGAEQEPQHF.

Many counts were recorded for this clonotype. CDR3 nucleotides: TGTGCCAGCAGTTTAGCTGGTAGCGGCTCCTACGAGCAGTACTTC. It specifies CASSLAGSGSYEQYF. The genes are TRBV12-3 or TRBV12-4 and TRBJ2-7, with D perhaps matching TRBD2 (6 bases). Trimming cost V 0 bases and J 0 bases, with 9 bases left between them. The CDR3 length is 15 residues.

Only a few counts were recorded for this clonotype. This chain links TRBV19 with TRBJ1-2, with D unclear. Trimming removed 0 bases at V and 1 base at J, with 9 bases between. Per the germline V gene, CDR1 is LNHDA and CDR2 is SQIVND (reference sequence). The CDR3 totals 15 residues. The chain's CDR3 is CASSIEGRFNYGYTF. In DNA, the CDR3 is TGTGCCAGTAGTATAGAAGGCAGATTTAACTATGGCTACACCTTC. The variable domain in full, with the rest retrieved from reference TRBV19 and TRBJ1-2, is DGGITQSPKYLFRKEGQNVTLSCEQNLNHDAMYWYRQDPGQGLRLIYYSQIVNDFQKGDIAEGYSVSREKKESFPLTVTSAQKNPTAFYLCASSIEGRFNYGYTFGSGTRLTVV.

This clonotype was seen only once. The CDR3 sequence: CSAATGSDTGELFF. CDR3 coding DNA: TGCAGCGCAGCGACAGGGAGTGACACCGGGGAGCTGTTTTTT. This sequence joins TRBV29-1 and TRBJ2-2, with 7 nucleotides matching TRBD1. J lost 3 bases, V lost 7 bases, and 8 bases had no gene match. The CDR3 has 14 residues. Germline CDR1 is SQVTM and CDR2 is ANQGSEA.

The chain is built from TRBV12-5 and TRBJ1-1, with D unresolved. Trimming removed 8 bases at V and 2 bases at J, with 21 bases between. The CDR3 covers 16 residues. In germline, CDR1 is LGHNT, CDR2 FRNRAP. In DNA, the CDR3 is TGTGCTAGTTCTGTGGGAAACCTCGCACGAAACACTGAAGCTTTCTTT. Translation: CASSVGNLARNTEAFF.